A selection of T cell receptor beta chains follows, all from one sample in a study of T cell repertoires in cytomegalovirus infection. TCRdb re-called the reads through MiXCR, storing one row per CDR3 protein. This repertoire shows 150,000 to 200,000 distinct CDR3 sequences, roughly 27% found once; its top ten account for 30% to 40%. The sequenced sample consisted of PBMCs. Source of these receptors: a human donor in good health (CMV status not recorded). Some clones in this sample may be carry-over from other donors' samples. The CDR3 runs from the conserved cysteine through the conserved F or W. D genes are given only for firm matches. Clone size is stated in some rows and not others, as once, few, many or a class when expanded.

>NA|TRBJ2-3|NA|TRBV11-3
TGTGCCAGCAGCTTAGGGAGTACAGATACGCTGTATTTT
CASSLGSTDTLYF
>TRBD1|TRBJ2-7|NA|TRBV7-8
TGTGCCAGCAGCCCGTGGGACAGCCGATGGGAGCAGTACTTC
CASSPWDSRWEQYF
>NA|TRBJ2-1|NA|TRBV14
TGTGCCAGCAGCCATCGCGTTACCGGACTAACTAATGAGCAGTTCTTC
CASSHRVTGLTNEQFF
>NA|TRBJ2-1|NA|TRBV6-6
TGTGCCAGCAGTTACCCGAGGGACAAGGGGCACAATGAGCAGTTCTTC
CASSYPRDKGHNEQFF
>NA|TRBJ1-1|NA|TRBV30
TGTGCCTGGGGACAGAACCTTAACACTGAAGCTTTCTTT
CAWGQNLNTEAFF
>NA|TRBJ1-2|NA|TRBV14
TGTGCCAGCAGCCTAAAGAGTGAAGCTAACTATGGCTACACCTTC
CASSLKSEANYGYTF
>NA|TRBJ1-3|NA|TRBV9
TGTGCCAGCAGCGACAGCTCTGGAAACACCATATATTTT
CASSDSSGNTIYF
>NA|TRBJ1-5|NA|TRBV19
TGTGCCAGTAGTATAGCGTACACACCAAATCAGCCCCAGCATTTT
CASSIAYTPNQPQHF
>NA|TRBJ2-6|NA|TRBV30
TGTGCCTGGGAAACTGGGGCCAACGTCCTGACTTTC
CAWETGANVLTF
>NA|TRBJ2-7|NA|TRBV2
TGTGCCAGCACCGTAGACCTACCAGGGTCCCCCTACGAGCAGTACTTC
CASTVDLPGSPYEQYF
>NA|TRBJ2-1|NA|TRBV6-5
TGTGCCAGCACCCCTCTTGGGGCTTCCTACAATGAGCAGTTCTTC
CASTPLGASYNEQFF
>TRBD1|TRBJ1-3|few|TRBV2
TGTGCCAGCAGCCCGGACAGGGAGAGCTCTGGAAACACCATATATTTT
CASSPDRESSGNTIYF
>NA|TRBJ1-2|NA|TRBV7-6
TGTGCCAGCAGCTTAGATCAGGAGGACGGCTACACCTTC
CASSLDQEDGYTF
>TRBD1|TRBJ1-2|NA|TRBV28
TGTGCCAGCAGTCCCTCTCAGGGGGACTATGGCTACACCTTC
CASSPSQGDYGYTF
>NA|TRBJ1-6|NA|TRBV7-2
TGTGCCAGCAGCTTTCGGGGCTTGGATTCACCCCTCCACTTT
CASSFRGLDSPLHF
>NA|TRBJ2-2|many|TRBV7-6
TGTGCCAGCAGCTTAGCCCAAGGGGCCGGGGAGCTGTTTTTT
CASSLAQGAGELFF
>NA|TRBJ1-2|few|TRBV12-3/TRBV12-4
TGTGCCAGCAGTTTAGGGCGGGCTAACTATGGCTACACCTTC
CASSLGRANYGYTF
>NA|TRBJ1-2|NA|TRBV2
TGTGCCAGCAGTGAAGGGAGCTATGGCTACACCTTC
CASSEGSYGYTF
>TRBD1|TRBJ2-1|NA|TRBV2
TGTGCCAGCAGTCCACCTTCGGGTTCTGGACAGGAGAGCTCCTACAATGAGCAGTTCTTC
CASSPPSGSGQESSYNEQFF
>NA|TRBJ2-2|NA|TRBV15
TGTGCCACCAGCAGAGAGAGGTCGACAGTTTACACCGGGGAGCTGTTTTTT
CATSRERSTVYTGELFF
>NA|TRBJ2-1|few|TRBV2
TGTGCCAGCAGGTTCCTCCTGCAGGACAATGAGCAGTTCTTC
CASRFLLQDNEQFF
>NA|TRBJ1-2|NA|TRBV29-1
TGCAGCGTTGACGAAGGGATGATTTATGGCTACACCTTC
CSVDEGMIYGYTF
>NA|TRBJ2-1|NA|TRBV30
TGTGCCTGGAGTGGTGCTTGGGGAAGCTCCTACAATGAGCAGTTCTTC
CAWSGAWGSSYNEQFF
>NA|TRBJ2-1|few|TRBV19
TGTGCCAGTAGTTTCGGACGGGGGAGGAATGAGCAGTTCTTC
CASSFGRGRNEQFF
>NA|TRBJ1-1|NA|TRBV4-3
TGCGCCAGCAGCCAAAGAGGTCGGCTGAACACTGAAGCTTTCTTT
CASSQRGRLNTEAFF
>TRBD1|TRBJ1-5|few|TRBV19
TGTGCCAGTAGTATAGGGGACAGGGGATCAGCCCAGCATTTT
CASSIGDRGSAQHF
>NA|TRBJ2-3|NA|TRBV11-3
TGTGCCAGCAGCTTAGGGCAAGCCCTATTCACAGATACGCAGTATTTT
CASSLGQALFTDTQYF
>NA|TRBJ2-5|NA|TRBV3-1
TGTGCCAGCAGCCAAATACCTAGCGGTGGGGGCGAGACCCAGTACTTC
CASSQIPSGGGETQYF
>NA|TRBJ1-2|many|TRBV7-6
TGTGCCAGCAGCCCCCGCTCGTCCAACTATGGCTACACCTTC
CASSPRSSNYGYTF
>TRBD1|TRBJ1-2|NA|TRBV12-3/TRBV12-4
TGTGCCAGCAGCCACCGACGACAGGGAGAGGGTGGCTACACCTTC
CASSHRRQGEGGYTF
>NA|TRBJ2-3|many|TRBV7-6
TGTGCCAGCAGCTCCTCGGGGGGCGGCACAGATACGCAGTATTTT
CASSSSGGGTDTQYF
>NA|TRBJ2-6|few|TRBV6-5
TGTGCCAGCAGTTATAAGGACTCTGGGGCCAACGTCCTGACTTTC
CASSYKDSGANVLTF
>NA|TRBJ2-5|few|TRBV12-3/TRBV12-4
TGTGCCAGCAGTTTATTGGGCGGCCAAGAGACCCAGTACTTC
CASSLLGGQETQYF
>TRBD2|TRBJ2-7|NA|TRBV5-1
TGCGCCAGCAGCCGCTCCGGCGGGGGGAGCTACGAGCAGTACTTC
CASSRSGGGSYEQYF
>NA|TRBJ2-7|NA|TRBV30
TGTGCCTGGAGCCTCGGCCCGTCCTACGAGCAGTACTTC
CAWSLGPSYEQYF
>TRBD2|TRBJ2-1|NA|TRBV5-1
TGCGCCAGCACGACTAGCGGGGGGGTGAGTGAGCAGTTCTTC
CASTTSGGVSEQFF
>NA|TRBJ1-6|NA|TRBV5-8
TGTGCCAGCAGCCAAGGGACCCCGACAGGTTCACCCCTCCACTTT
CASSQGTPTGSPLHF
>NA|TRBJ1-4|many|TRBV7-2
TGTGCCAGCTCAAGTGCGGGGCGCGGGTCGGAAAAACTGTTTTTT
CASSSAGRGSEKLFF
>TRBD2|TRBJ2-7|NA|TRBV20-1
TGCAGTGCTTCCTCCGGGACTAGCGGCTACGAGCAGTACTTC
CSASSGTSGYEQYF
>TRBD2|TRBJ2-3|NA|TRBV12-3/TRBV12-4
TGTGCCAGCAGTTTTCGAGCGGGGACGAGGGATACGCAGTATTTT
CASSFRAGTRDTQYF
>TRBD1|TRBJ2-6|NA|TRBV29-1
TGCAGCGTTGAAGATATACAGGGGGCGCAAAGTGGGGCCAACGTCCTGACTTTC
CSVEDIQGAQSGANVLTF
>TRBD1|TRBJ2-7|many|TRBV7-2
TGTGCCAGCAGCTCATGGTTGTTGGGACAGACAGACGAGCAGTACTTC
CASSSWLLGQTDEQYF
>TRBD1|TRBJ2-7|NA|TRBV28
TGTGCCAGCAGATCCGGGACAGGGGGAAACGAGCAGTACTTC
CASRSGTGGNEQYF
>TRBD2|TRBJ2-3|NA|TRBV7-2
TGTGCCAGCAGCTCCACCGGACTAGCGGGGGGGCGCACAGATACGCAGTATTTT
CASSSTGLAGGRTDTQYF
>TRBD1|TRBJ2-4|few|TRBV5-6
TGTGCCAGCAGCTACAGGGGGATTGGAAACATTCAGTACTTC
CASSYRGIGNIQYF
>NA|TRBJ1-2|many|TRBV9
TGTGCCAGCAGCGTAACGGAAAACTATGGCTACACCTTC
CASSVTENYGYTF
>NA|TRBJ2-5|few|TRBV19
TGTGCCAGTAGTATAAATCGTGCCCAAGAGACCCAGTACTTC
CASSINRAQETQYF
>NA|TRBJ1-5|NA|TRBV12-3/TRBV12-4
TGTGCCAGCAGTTTATTACTTGGGGGGGCCGAAAATCAGCCCCAGCATTTT
CASSLLLGGAENQPQHF